What follows are 11 T cell receptor beta chains derived from one specimen sequenced in a study of OX40 agonist ivuxolimab in advanced cancers. Generated by immunoSEQ multiplex PCR, the TCRdb table keeps only in-frame clones and is missing some. The sample has approximately 76,000 clones, 65% to 90% seen once. The material sequenced was CD4+ or CD8+ T cells sorted from blood, taken in a trial of the OX40 agonist ivuxolimab. These receptors all come from an adult with an advanced solid tumor such as melanoma, head and neck, liver or kidney cancer.

The rearrangement joins TRBV4-2 to TRBJ1-4; D is perhaps TRBD1 (6 bases). The CDR3 is 14 residues long. V was clipped by 4 bases and J by 4 bases, with 10 bases between them. The germline gives CDR1 LGHNA, CDR2 YNFKEQ. The CDR3 sequence is CASSLRQDNEKLFF. DNA for the CDR3: TGTGCCAGCAGCCTTCGACAGGATAATGAAAAACTGTTTTTT.

The rearrangement uses TRBV5-4 and TRBJ2-3; perhaps TRBD2 as D (5 bases). Germline V gene data show CDR1 as SGHNT and CDR2 as YYREEE (reference sequence). The CDR3 runs 13 residues. Trimming took 6 bases from V and 3 from J, leaving 11 bases between them. This CDR3 reads CASMGAATDTQYF. CDR3 coding DNA: TGTGCCAGCATGGGAGCGGCGACAGATACGCAGTATTTT.

The chain has TRBV6-6 and TRBJ1-3; D is ambiguous. The V gene lost 9 bases and the J gene lost 0 bases, with 6 bases spanning the gap. The length of the CDR3 is 12 residues. Germline CDR1 and CDR2: MNHNY and SVGAGI (reference sequence). CDR3 region: CASHRSGNTIYF. CDR3 sequence (DNA): TGTGCCAGTCACCGCTCTGGAAACACCATATATTTT.

The CDR3 protein is CAIRDRGTGGRELFF. The CDR3 nucleotides read TGTGCCATCAGGGACAGGGGCACCGGGGGCCGGGAGCTGTTTTTT. The chain recombines TRBV10-3 with TRBJ2-2; 9 positions match TRBD1. This CDR3 is built from 15 residues. Unmatched junction bases numbered 11, after V lost 6 bases and J lost 9 bases. CDR1 and CDR2 (germline): ENHRY, SYGVKD.

The chain has TRBV14 and TRBJ1-6; D perhaps matches TRBD1 (6 bases). This CDR3 spans 15 amino acids. Deletions cut 3 bases from V and 6 bases from J, with 12 bases between. Germline lookup yields CDR1 SGHDN and CDR2 FVKESK. The CDR3 region has the DNA TGTGCCAGCAGCCAGGAACAGGGTTTTAATTCACCCCTCCACTTT. Protein: CASSQEQGFNSPLHF.

V usage is TRBV14 and J usage is TRBJ2-1; 9 bases agree with TRBD1. The CDR3 loop spans 12 amino acids. The J segment lost 13 bases and the V segment lost 3 bases, leaving 4 bases of the junction unmatched. Germline V gene lookup returns CDR1 SGHDN and CDR2 FVKESK. CDR3: CASSQGQGLQFF. Written as DNA, the CDR3 is TGTGCCAGCAGCCAGGGACAGGGACTACAGTTCTTC. The variable domain in full, with the rest retrieved from reference TRBV14 and TRBJ2-1, is EAGVTQFPSHSVIEKGQTVTLRCDPISGHDNLYWYRRVMGKEIKFLLHFVKESKQDESGMPNNRFLAERTGGTYSTLKVQPAELEDSGVYFCASSQGQGLQFFGPGTRLTVL.

The rearrangement joins TRBV14 to TRBJ2-1, with D perhaps TRBD2 (6 bases). Trimming removed 3 bases at V and 7 bases at J, with 10 bases between. This CDR3 has 13 amino acids. The germline gives CDR1 SGHDN, CDR2 FVKESK. CDR3 DNA sequence: TGTGCCAGCAGCCAGAGCGGGCCGAATGAGCAGTTCTTC. Translated, it gives CASSQSGPNEQFF.

The chain uses TRBV29-1 and TRBJ2-1, with 9 bases lining up with TRBD1. Trimming cost V 5 bases and J 6 bases; bases outside gene matches: 5. The CDR3 is 13 residues long. Germline V gene sequence: CDR1 SQVTM, CDR2 ANQGSEA. In DNA form, the CDR3 reads TGCAGCGTTTCACCGGGACAGGGCAATGAGCAGTTCTTC. It yields the protein CSVSPGQGNEQFF.

This rearrangement joins TRBV7-2 to TRBJ1-2; D ambiguous. Per germline, CDR1 SGHTA and CDR2 FQGNSA. The CDR3 consists of 17 residues. The V end lost 2 bases, the J end lost 2 bases, and 18 bases lay between the germline ends. The DNA of the CDR3 is TGTGCCAGCAGCTTAATGCAGGACCCGGCTACGAACTATGGCTACACCTTC. It codes for CASSLMQDPATNYGYTF.

With respect to this clone: This sample also contains other DNA sequences that code for the same CDR3. J is TRBJ1-6 and V is TRBV4-2; D not certain. Germline CDR1 reads LGHNA; CDR2 reads YNFKEQ. This CDR3 has 15 residues. Trimming pared 1 base from V and 5 bases from J, leaving 9 bases between. This CDR3 is CASSQVGGNNSPLHF. CDR3 DNA sequence: TGTGCCAGCAGCCAAGTGGGAGGAAATAATTCACCCCTCCACTTT.

The J gene is TRBJ2-7, the V gene TRBV6-5; 7 nucleotides agree with TRBD2. V was pared by 2 bases and J by 1 base, with 8 bases of the junction left unmatched. In germline, CDR1 is MNHEY, CDR2 SVGAGI. The CDR3 is made up of 16 amino acids. This CDR3 reads CASSYAGRSGSYEQYF. The CDR3 DNA is TGTGCCAGCAGTTACGCCGGGAGGTCAGGTTCCTACGAGCAGTACTTC.